These T cell receptor beta chains were read from a single sample in a study of control samples from healthy donors and cancer patients. TCRdb's table, derived via immunoSEQ multiplex PCR, lists solely in-frame clones and lacks some. The table has tens of thousands of clones, 92% seen once. Material: PBMCs. These TCRs come from a man aged 40-49 years with colorectal cancer. Each CDR3 is given with its conserved first and last residue. D genes are given only for firm matches. Rows may omit the clone size; those that give it use once, few, many or a size class.

J gene,D gene,clone size,V gene,CDR3 protein,CDR3 DNA
TRBJ1-6,NA,few,TRBV11-2,CASSLADSYNSPLHF,TGTGCCAGCAGCTTAGCTGACAGCTATAATTCACCCCTCCACTTT
TRBJ1-6,NA,NA,TRBV6-5,CASRRTGENSPLHF,TGTGCCAGCAGACGTACAGGAGAGAATTCACCCCTCCACTTT
TRBJ1-4,NA,NA,TRBV7-2,CASSLTTSNEKLFF,TGTGCCAGCAGCTTAACGACCAGTAATGAAAAACTGTTTTTT
TRBJ1-1,NA,NA,TRBV19,CASSIDPGLGAFF,TGTGCCAGTAGTATAGATCCTGGGCTTGGGGCTTTCTTT
TRBJ2-1,TRBD2,NA,TRBV4-1,CASSQDAEAGGYNEQFF,TGCGCCAGCAGCCAAGATGCAGAAGCGGGGGGCTACAATGAGCAGTTCTTC
TRBJ2-2,NA,NA,TRBV5-1,CASSLLQYGGELFF,TGCGCCAGCAGCTTGCTGCAGTACGGCGGGGAGCTGTTTTTT
TRBJ1-2,NA,once,TRBV5-1,CASSLAAAEGGGYTF,TGCGCCAGCAGCTTGGCAGCAGCCGAGGGTGGTGGCTACACCTTC
TRBJ2-3,NA,NA,TRBV9,CASSVSRGITDTQYF,TGTGCCAGCAGCGTAAGCAGGGGAATCACAGATACGCAGTATTTT
TRBJ2-3,NA,NA,TRBV20-1,CSASLAGASTDTQYF,TGCAGTGCTAGTCTTGCGGGGGCAAGCACAGATACGCAGTATTTT
TRBJ1-2,TRBD1,NA,TRBV7-9,CASDTSGGSSDGYTF,TGTGCCAGCGATACTTCAGGGGGCTCTTCGGATGGCTACACCTTC
TRBJ2-7,NA,NA,TRBV20-1,CSAPGSAEQYF,TGCAGTGCTCCGGGTTCCGCCGAGCAGTACTTC
TRBJ2-3,NA,NA,TRBV2,CASSLGMGSTDTQYF,TGTGCCAGCAGCTTGGGGATGGGGAGCACAGATACGCAGTATTTT
TRBJ2-1,NA,NA,TRBV25-1,CASSDQSRGTWTYNEQFF,TGTGCCAGCAGTGACCAATCCCGGGGCACTTGGACCTACAATGAGCAGTTCTTC
TRBJ1-1,NA,NA,TRBV11-2,CASSLTRGLGTEAFF,TGTGCCAGCAGCTTAACCAGGGGTCTAGGCACTGAAGCTTTCTTT
TRBJ1-1,NA,NA,TRBV7-8,CASSAQLNTEAFF,TGTGCCAGCAGCGCGCAGTTGAACACTGAAGCTTTCTTT
TRBJ1-1,NA,NA,TRBV7-2,CASRKSGMTEAFF,TGTGCCAGCAGGAAGTCGGGAATGACTGAAGCTTTCTTT
TRBJ1-2,TRBD1,NA,TRBV19,CASSNRDRGLSGGGYTF,TGTGCCAGTAGTAACCGGGACAGGGGCCTCTCGGGAGGTGGCTACACCTTC
TRBJ2-7,TRBD1,NA,TRBV18,CASSPVAGGRYEQYF,TGTGCCAGCTCACCGGTAGCAGGGGGCCGGTACGAGCAGTACTTC
TRBJ1-1,TRBD1,NA,TRBV7-3,CASSPGDRKTEAFF,TGTGCCAGCAGCCCCGGGGACAGGAAGACTGAAGCTTTCTTT
TRBJ1-5,TRBD1,NA,TRBV19,CASSIVGQGNNQPQHF,TGTGCCAGTAGTATAGTTGGACAGGGGAACAATCAGCCCCAGCATTTT
TRBJ2-3,NA,few,TRBV7-9,CASTDLRTRGDTQYF,TGTGCCAGCACGGACCTCCGCACTAGGGGGGATACGCAGTATTTT
TRBJ2-6,NA,NA,TRBV21-1,CASSKVKGFGANVLTF,TGTGCCAGCAGCAAAGTTAAAGGGTTCGGGGCCAACGTCCTGACTTTC
TRBJ2-7,NA,few,TRBV7-2,CASRLGYEQYF,TGTGCCAGCAGGTTAGGGTACGAGCAGTACTTC
TRBJ2-7,TRBD1,NA,TRBV18,CASSLQVPGQGWSEQYF,TGTGCCAGCTCACTGCAAGTTCCGGGACAGGGATGGAGCGAGCAGTACTTC
TRBJ1-1,NA,NA,TRBV7-9,CASSLGQWNTEAFF,TGTGCCAGCAGCTTAGGACAATGGAACACTGAAGCTTTCTTT
TRBJ1-6,NA,NA,TRBV4-3,CASSQEQAGGSYNSPLHF,TGCGCCAGCAGCCAAGAGCAGGCCGGTGGTTCCTATAATTCACCCCTCCACTTT
TRBJ1-6,NA,NA,TRBV19,CASSAVRGPRDSPLHF,TGTGCCAGTAGTGCAGTCCGGGGCCCGAGGGATTCACCCCTCCACTTT
TRBJ2-6,NA,once,TRBV5-4,CATSERVTGANVLTF,TGTGCCACCTCCGAGAGGGTAACTGGGGCCAACGTCCTGACTTTC
TRBJ1-3,NA,NA,TRBV30,CAWRAAKLLDPGNTIYF,TGTGCCTGGAGGGCAGCTAAGTTATTGGACCCTGGAAACACCATATATTTT
TRBJ1-1,NA,NA,TRBV12-3/TRBV12-4,CASTSTGGAEAFF,TGTGCCAGCACCTCGACAGGAGGGGCTGAAGCTTTCTTT
TRBJ1-5,NA,NA,TRBV6-5,CASSSSAGPQHF,NA
TRBJ1-1,NA,NA,TRBV6-2/TRBV6-3,CASSSQGSTEAFF,TGTGCCAGCAGTTCCCAGGGAAGCACTGAAGCTTTCTTT
TRBJ1-1,TRBD1,NA,TRBV7-2,CASSLVEGARPEAFF,TGTGCCAGCAGCTTAGTAGAGGGGGCGCGTCCTGAAGCTTTCTTT
TRBJ2-5,TRBD1,once,TRBV11-2,CASSVTGVRETQYF,TGTGCCAGCAGCGTAACAGGGGTCCGCGAGACCCAGTACTTC
TRBJ2-3,TRBD2,NA,TRBV5-1,CASSLYSGGPTDTQYF,TGCGCCAGCAGCTTGTATAGCGGGGGCCCTACAGATACGCAGTATTTT
TRBJ2-2,NA,NA,TRBV6-5,CASRTGTLNTGELFF,TGTGCCAGCAGGACCGGGACATTGAACACCGGGGAGCTGTTTTTT
TRBJ1-6,NA,NA,TRBV27,CASSLSPAAGGYNSPLHF,TGTGCCAGCAGTTTATCTCCCGCGGCGGGCGGATATAATTCACCCCTCCACTTT
TRBJ1-1,NA,NA,TRBV5-6,CASSWLGGAMNTEAFF,TGTGCCAGCAGCTGGCTGGGGGGGGCGATGAACACTGAAGCTTTCTTT
TRBJ2-1,NA,NA,TRBV12-3/TRBV12-4,CASSLDNYNEQFF,TGTGCCAGCAGTTTAGACAATTACAATGAGCAGTTCTTC
TRBJ1-6,NA,NA,TRBV7-9,CASSSYRSSYNSPLHF,TGTGCCAGCAGCTCCTACAGGAGCTCCTATAATTCACCCCTCCACTTT
TRBJ2-7,NA,NA,TRBV9,CASGSLDEQYF,TGTGCCAGCGGATCCCTAGACGAGCAGTACTTC